The 4 T cell receptor beta chains presented below share a single source sample, sequenced in a study of blood T cell repertoires in COVID-19. Clones were read by immunoSEQ multiplex PCR, and TCRdb kept only the in-frame ones, dropping some. Of 540,000 or so clones listed, about 88% are singletons. Sequenced material: peripheral blood. The source is a woman aged 45-60 years with COVID-19, enrolled during active disease.

The DNA of the CDR3 is TGTGCCAGCAGCGTACAGCTTAACTATGGCTACACCTTC. It is translated as CASSVQLNYGYTF. This sequence joins TRBV2 and TRBJ1-2; no definite D call. Germline assignment: CDR1 SNHLY and CDR2 FYNNEI. Trimming left V 6 bases short and J 1 base short, with 9 bases between. This CDR3 has 13 amino acids. Full variable domain (outside the CDR3, taken from reference TRBV2 and TRBJ1-2): EPEVTQTPSHQVTQMGQEVILRCVPISNHLYFYWYRQILGQKVEFLVSFYNNEISEKSEIFDDQFSVERPDGSNFTLKIRSTKLEDSAMYFCASSVQLNYGYTFGSGTRLTVV.

The rearrangement uses TRBV29-1 and TRBJ2-1; maybe TRBD1 (6 bases). This CDR3 spans 13 amino acids. CDR1 and CDR2 (germline): SQVTM, ANQGSEA. V gave up 4 bases and J gave up 5 bases, with 12 bases separating them. The CDR3 nucleotides read TGCAGCGTTGTAAGACAGGTTCACAATGAGCAGTTCTTC. Translation gives CSVVRQVHNEQFF.

This sequence joins TRBV18 and TRBJ1-2, with D possibly being TRBD1 (5 bases). The V gene's germline CDR1 is KGHSH and CDR2 LQKENI. Trimming removed 2 bases at V and 4 bases at J, with 14 bases between. CDR3 length equals 15 residues. The CDR3 spells CASSPSGAWGYGYTF. In DNA, the CDR3 is TGTGCCAGCTCACCAAGCGGGGCTTGGGGCTATGGCTACACCTTC.

The chain employs TRBV6-5 and TRBJ1-1; 9 bases match TRBD1. The J segment lost 10 bases and the V segment lost 6 bases, leaving 15 bases of the junction unmatched. The CDR3 contains 15 residues. CDR1 is MNHEY and CDR2 is SVGAGI in the germline V gene. The chain's CDR3 is CASRPTQGAFGGAFF. DNA of the CDR3: TGTGCCAGCAGACCTACACAGGGGGCCTTCGGGGGAGCTTTCTTT.